This T cell receptor beta chain was recovered during a study of prognosis after radiotherapy for stage I lung cancer. Study background: Delivery of radiotherapy was by SBRT in 3 to 5 fractions at a biologically effective dose of at least 100 Gy. No significant progression was observed in roughly 15 patients, whereas a few developed distant metastases a median of 7 months after radiotherapy.

Notes on the study in general: Patients who had metastases reportedly showed TRBV and TRBJ gene usage that varied from that of patients who did not.

This clonotype was observed a handful of times. The antigen is unknown. The study amplified the TCR beta CDR3 region from genomic DNA. This amplification was carried out by two rounds of multiplex PCR. Primers (each specific to one TRBV or TRBJ gene) were used in first-round PCR. TCRdb independently ran MiXCR on the multiplex PCR reads; one entry per CDR3 protein. The sample holds about 59,000 distinct CDR3 sequences, approximately 26% seen once. J lost 9 bases, V lost 7 bases, and 6 bases had no gene match. Germline V gene data show CDR1 as SNHLY and CDR2 as FYNNEI. The CDR3 consists of 14 residues. Specimen: PBMCs, collected before or after stereotactic body radiation therapy (not recorded which). This sequence joins TRBV2 and TRBJ1-6; 10 bases are a match to TRBD1. The TCR sequence derives from a donor at least 50 years old with non-small cell lung cancer. CDR3 protein: CASMGQGHGSPLHF. The CDR3 DNA reads TGTGCCAGCATGGGACAGGGGCATGGTTCACCCCTCCACTTT.